What follows describes a single T cell receptor beta chain. There are many counts of this clonotype. Its antigen specificity is not known. No quality values exist for individual bases; no much larger clone is one base distant. These data belong to a study of neurological immune-mediated disorders (dated 2019 in TCRdb). For context, the study as a whole: Among the approximately 34 multiple sclerosis patients, relapsing-remitting MS accounted for about 31 and secondary progressive MS accounted for 3. The cohort was made up of approximately 71 subjects, consisting of around 14 HAM/TSP patients, about 34 multiple sclerosis patients and 20 or so healthy controls. Using UMI-based sequencing, the study compared peripheral blood TCR-beta repertoires from patients with HTLV-I-associated myelopathy (HAM/TSP), patients with multiple sclerosis, and healthy controls. The approximately 100 TCR-beta libraries included longitudinal samples, technical triplicates and paired sorted CD4+ and CD8+ T-cell subsets alongside PBMC samples. Overall results and qualifications from the work: TCR clonal expansion was highest in HAM/TSP patients and lowest in MS patients, with MS patients falling below even healthy controls. The MS cluster showed no association with clinical or MRI features, and the authors stated that larger cohorts are needed. No identical CDR3 amino acid sequences were shared among expanded clones across subjects, suggesting private TCR-beta repertoires in all groups. In phylogenetic analysis, the repertoires of 18 of 34 MS patients grouped into a cluster of related CDR3 sequences, which suggests a possible signature at the repertoire level.

Sequences SEHNR (CDR1) and FQNEAQ (CDR2) are obtained from the germline V gene (reference sequence). The CDR3 has 17 amino acids, counting the end cysteine and phenylalanine. Only CDR3 DNA remains: 51 bases, in frame from the first base. Trimmed from V: 5 bases; trimmed from J: 4 bases; junction bases lacking a gene match: 6. Unsorted PBMC libraries were generated from 2 million PBMCs stored in RNAlater at -80 °C until RNA extraction. Multiple sclerosis patients were enrolled in a US clinical protocol under which disease progression was evaluated by magnetic resonance imaging. Peripheral blood underwent Ficoll-Hypaque density gradient centrifugation to isolate PBMCs, which were then cryopreserved in liquid nitrogen. cDNA was synthesized by template-switch 5'RACE using a primer carrying a 10-nucleotide random unique molecular identifier by which each TCR transcript was tagged. Every sequencing run yielded over 180 million TCR-beta sequences covering 15-18 subjects. The RNeasy kit was used to extract total RNA. The KAPA Real-time Library Amplification kit was used to amplify TCR-beta VDJ regions with primers for the TCR constant region and the 5'RACE anchor. A first PCR added sample indexes and Illumina adaptors, after which a second PCR increased the library yield. After Ampure bead purification, the roughly 650 bp TCR product was size-selected on a 2% E-gel SizeSelection system. Library quality was checked on a Bioanalyzer, concentration was measured with Qubit, and libraries were quantified with the Kapa Library Quantification kit before pooling. An Illumina HiSeq 2500 sequenced the libraries paired-end 2 x 150 bp. To increase sequence diversity, roughly 23-30% phiX was spiked into each library pool. Processing in the source paper ran as follows. The quality-filtered reads were processed with the UMI-based MiGEC pipeline, whose error correction step removed more than 85% of the raw TCR sequences. IMGT germline references were used for alignment of VDJ genes, and clonotypes were defined by a unique CDR3 amino acid sequence together with V-J genes. VDJtools evaluated clonal expansion, Shannon diversity and CDR3 relatedness (CalcPairwiseDistances, ClusterSamples); CLCbio workbench built phylogenetic trees. Clones with at least 8 unique UMIs were defined as expanded, with this threshold being based on coefficient-of-variation modelling across technical triplicates. The public sequencing data were trimmed at Q25 with fastp and processed into clonotypes with MiXCR by TCRdb, which kept only in-frame beta chains. Every entry covers one CDR3 protein and lists the most common genes and DNA from its rows. TCRdb assigned the V and J calls; the authors' analysis was not used. The sample records fewer than 65,000 distinct CDR3 sequences, roughly 4.3% of which are singletons. Roughly 3.1% of the sample lies in the top ten.

The V and J segments used are TRBV7-9 and TRBJ2-1, and 15 junction bases match TRBD2. Sequenced input: PBMCs. This clonotype originated in a middle-aged man with multiple sclerosis. CDR3 protein: CASSLGLAGGQYNEQFF. The bases read TGTGCCAGCAGCCTGGGACTAGCGGGAGGACAATACAATGAGCAGTTCTTC.